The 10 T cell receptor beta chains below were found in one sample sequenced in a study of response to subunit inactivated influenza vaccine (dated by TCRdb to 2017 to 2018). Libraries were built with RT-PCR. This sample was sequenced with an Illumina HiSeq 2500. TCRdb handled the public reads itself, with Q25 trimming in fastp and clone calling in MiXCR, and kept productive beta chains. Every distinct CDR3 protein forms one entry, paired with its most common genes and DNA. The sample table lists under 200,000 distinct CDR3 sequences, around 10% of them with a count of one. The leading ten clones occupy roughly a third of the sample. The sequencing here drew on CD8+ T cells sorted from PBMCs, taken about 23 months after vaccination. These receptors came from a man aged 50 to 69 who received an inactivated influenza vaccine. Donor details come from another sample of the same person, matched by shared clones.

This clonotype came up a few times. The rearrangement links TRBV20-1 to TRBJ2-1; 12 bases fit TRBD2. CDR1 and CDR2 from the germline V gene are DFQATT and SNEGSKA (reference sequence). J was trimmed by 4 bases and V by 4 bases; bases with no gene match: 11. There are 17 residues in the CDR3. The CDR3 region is CSATREAGLAGYNEQFF. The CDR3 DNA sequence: TGCAGTGCTACGCGGGAGGCGGGACTAGCGGGTTACAATGAGCAGTTCTTC.

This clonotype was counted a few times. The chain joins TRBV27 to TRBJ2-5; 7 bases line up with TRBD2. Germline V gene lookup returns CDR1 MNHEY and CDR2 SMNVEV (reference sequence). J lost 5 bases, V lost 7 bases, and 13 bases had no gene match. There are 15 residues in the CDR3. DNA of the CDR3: TGTGCCAGCATTGGACGGGAGGTAGAGGGGGAGACCCAGTACTTC. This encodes CASIGREVEGETQYF.

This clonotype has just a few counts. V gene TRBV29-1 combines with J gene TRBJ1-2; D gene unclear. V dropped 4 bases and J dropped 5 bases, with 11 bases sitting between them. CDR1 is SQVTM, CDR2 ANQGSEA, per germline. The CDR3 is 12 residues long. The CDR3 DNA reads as TGCAGCGTTGTTAGGGTCGGTTATGGCTACACCTTC. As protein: CSVVRVGYGYTF.

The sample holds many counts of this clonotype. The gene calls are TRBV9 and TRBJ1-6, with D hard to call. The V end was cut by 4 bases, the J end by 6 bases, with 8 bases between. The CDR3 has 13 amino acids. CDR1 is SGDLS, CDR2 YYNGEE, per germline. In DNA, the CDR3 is TGTGCCAGCAGCCCAGAAGTTAATTCACCCCTCCACTTT. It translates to CASSPEVNSPLHF.

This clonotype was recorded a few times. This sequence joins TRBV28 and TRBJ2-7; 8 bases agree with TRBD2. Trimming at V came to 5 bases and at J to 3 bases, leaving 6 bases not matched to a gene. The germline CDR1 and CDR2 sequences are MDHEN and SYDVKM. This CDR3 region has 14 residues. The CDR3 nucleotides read TGTGCCAGCAGTGATGAGCGGGGGAGCTACGAGCAGTACTTC. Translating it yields CASSDERGSYEQYF. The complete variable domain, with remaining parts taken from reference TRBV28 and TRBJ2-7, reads DVKVTQSSRYLVKRTGEKVFLECVQDMDHENMFWYRQDPGLGLRLIYFSYDVKMKEKGDIPEGYSVSREKKERFSLILESASTNQTSMYLCASSDERGSYEQYFGPGTRLTVT.

CDR3 DNA sequence: TGTGCCAGCAGCTTAGACCAGCGGGGGGTGTCTCATGAGCAGTTCTTC. Translated, it gives CASSLDQRGVSHEQFF. The chain uses TRBV11-2 and TRBJ2-1; 9 nucleotides match TRBD2. V shed 0 bases, J shed 8 bases, and the junction held 8 bases outside the gene matches. This CDR3 is 16 amino acids long. Germline V gene data show CDR1 as SGHAT and CDR2 as FQNNGV. The full variable domain, rest sourced from reference TRBV11-2 and TRBJ2-1, is EAGVAQSPRYKIIEKRQSVAFWCNPISGHATLYWYQQILGQGPKLLIQFQNNGVVDDSQLPKDRFSAERLKGVDSTLKIQPAKLEDSAVYLCASSLDQRGVSHEQFFGPGTRLTVL.

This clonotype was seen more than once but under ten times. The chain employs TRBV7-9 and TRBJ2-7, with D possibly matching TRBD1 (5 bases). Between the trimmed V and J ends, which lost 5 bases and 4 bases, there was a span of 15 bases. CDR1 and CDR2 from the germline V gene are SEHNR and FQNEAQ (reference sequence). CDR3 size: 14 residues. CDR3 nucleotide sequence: TGTGCCAGCAGCCATACAGGCGGCGAATACGAGCAGTACTTC. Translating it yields CASSHTGGEYEQYF.

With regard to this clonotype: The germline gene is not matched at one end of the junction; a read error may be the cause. CDR3 DNA: TGCAGCGCTGAAATATCCGGCCCGTTGTCCCAGTACTTC. Its translation: CSAEISGPLSQYF. The chain links TRBV29-1 to TRBJ2-5; D ambiguous. Per germline, CDR1 SQVTM and CDR2 ANQGSEA. This CDR3 comprises 13 residues.

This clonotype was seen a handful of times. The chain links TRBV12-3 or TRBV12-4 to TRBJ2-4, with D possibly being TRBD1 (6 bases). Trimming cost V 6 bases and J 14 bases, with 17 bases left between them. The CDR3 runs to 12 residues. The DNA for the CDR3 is TGTGCCAGCAGCCAAGGCAGGGGAAGGGAGTACTTC. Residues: CASSQGRGREYF.

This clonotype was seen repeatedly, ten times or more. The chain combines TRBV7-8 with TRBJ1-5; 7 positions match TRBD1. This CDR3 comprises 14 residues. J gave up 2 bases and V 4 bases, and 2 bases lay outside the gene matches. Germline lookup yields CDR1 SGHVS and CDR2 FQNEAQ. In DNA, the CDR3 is TGTGCCAGCAGCTCAGGGACAGGCAATCAGCCCCAGCATTTT. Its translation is CASSSGTGNQPQHF.